The 7 T cell receptor beta chains presented below share a single source sample, sequenced in a study of T-cell reconstitution after alpha-beta-depleted transplantation in children. For TCRbeta, the library was prepared with unique molecular identifiers. TCRdb redid the calling of the PCR reads with MiXCR, one entry per CDR3 protein. The sample holds some 590,000 distinct CDR3 sequences; approximately 10% are singletons and the top ten take about 4%. This specimen consisted of PBMCs from the stem cell graft donor, obtained from the stem cell graft. The receptor source for this set is a human donor who donated a stem cell graft to a child with acute myeloid leukemia.

There are many counts of this clonotype. This chain links TRBV12-3 or TRBV12-4 with TRBJ2-7; possible D gene TRBD1, 6 bases. Trimming left V 1 base short and J 4 bases short, with 14 bases between. The CDR3 consists of 15 residues. Here the CDR3 reads CASSLGQVVSYEQYF. In DNA, the CDR3 is TGTGCCAGCAGTTTAGGACAGGTTGTTTCATACGAGCAGTACTTC.

The rearrangement links TRBV25-1 to TRBJ1-3; possibly TRBD1 for D (5 bases). Trimming shortened V by 4 bases and J by 2 bases, and 15 bases separated the two germline ends. Germline loops: CDR1 MGHDK, CDR2 SYGVNS. The CDR3 spans 16 residues. The CDR3 region has the DNA TGTGCCAGCAGTGCTCACCCCAGGGTTGCTGGAAACACCATATATTTT. Encoded protein: CASSAHPRVAGNTIYF. The whole variable domain, remainder taken from reference TRBV25-1 and TRBJ1-3, is EADIYQTPRYLVIGTGKKITLECSQTMGHDKMYWYQQDPGMELHLIHYSYGVNSTEKGDLSSESTVSRIRTEHFPLTLESARPSHTSQYLCASSAHPRVAGNTIYFGEGSWLTVV.

The chain employs TRBV12-3 or TRBV12-4 and TRBJ1-2; TRBD1 aligns across 7 bases. This CDR3 region has 14 residues. J lost 10 bases, V lost 2 bases, and 10 bases had no gene match. The CDR3 spells CASSLLGQSEHYTF. The CDR3 nucleotides read TGTGCCAGCAGTTTATTGGGACAGTCCGAGCACTACACCTTC.

This chain connects TRBV5-1 to TRBJ2-1; 13 bases map to TRBD2. The CDR3 has 19 residues. With V trimmed by 4 bases and J by 0 bases, 10 bases remained unmatched. Germline V CDR1 and CDR2: SGHRS, YFSETQ. This CDR3 reads CASSPGLAGVLNSYNEQFF. CDR3 bases: TGCGCCAGCAGCCCAGGACTAGCGGGAGTCCTCAACTCCTACAATGAGCAGTTCTTC.

This clonotype was picked up many times. CDR3: CSVGGYEQYF. The DNA for the CDR3 is TGCAGCGTAGGGGGCTACGAGCAGTACTTC. This chain joins TRBV29-1 and TRBJ2-7; a possible D gene is TRBD1 (6 bases). With 6 bases removed from V and 3 bases from J, the gap between germline ends came to 6 bases. This CDR3 contains 10 residues. The germline CDR1 and CDR2 sequences are SQVTM and ANQGSEA.

As concerns this clonotype: A clone one base away is much larger, so this may be a read error. The chain is built from TRBV5-6 and TRBJ1-2; TRBD1 might be the D (5 bases). The CDR3 totals 13 residues. The V gene's germline CDR1 is SGHDT and CDR2 YYEEEE. The CDR3 DNA reads TGTGCCAGCAGCTCGGGGGGATCGTACGGCTACAACTTC. Its translation: CASSSGGSYGYNF. Full variable domain (missing parts from reference TRBV5-6 and TRBJ1-2): DAGVTQSPTHLIKTRGQQVTLRCSPKSGHDTVSWYQQALGQGPQFIFQYYEEEERQRGNFPDRFSGHQFPNYSSELNVNALLLGDSALYLCASSSGGSYGYNFGSGTRLTVV.

This clonotype occurred many times. The chain uses TRBV4-3 and TRBJ2-1; TRBD2 might be the D (6 bases). This CDR3 spans 14 amino acids. The V and J ends lost 0 bases and 9 bases respectively, with 12 bases between them. CDR1 is LGHNA and CDR2 is YSLEER in the germline V gene. This chain's CDR3 is CASSQEASVGEQFF. In DNA, the CDR3 is TGCGCCAGCAGCCAAGAGGCTAGCGTCGGTGAGCAGTTCTTC.